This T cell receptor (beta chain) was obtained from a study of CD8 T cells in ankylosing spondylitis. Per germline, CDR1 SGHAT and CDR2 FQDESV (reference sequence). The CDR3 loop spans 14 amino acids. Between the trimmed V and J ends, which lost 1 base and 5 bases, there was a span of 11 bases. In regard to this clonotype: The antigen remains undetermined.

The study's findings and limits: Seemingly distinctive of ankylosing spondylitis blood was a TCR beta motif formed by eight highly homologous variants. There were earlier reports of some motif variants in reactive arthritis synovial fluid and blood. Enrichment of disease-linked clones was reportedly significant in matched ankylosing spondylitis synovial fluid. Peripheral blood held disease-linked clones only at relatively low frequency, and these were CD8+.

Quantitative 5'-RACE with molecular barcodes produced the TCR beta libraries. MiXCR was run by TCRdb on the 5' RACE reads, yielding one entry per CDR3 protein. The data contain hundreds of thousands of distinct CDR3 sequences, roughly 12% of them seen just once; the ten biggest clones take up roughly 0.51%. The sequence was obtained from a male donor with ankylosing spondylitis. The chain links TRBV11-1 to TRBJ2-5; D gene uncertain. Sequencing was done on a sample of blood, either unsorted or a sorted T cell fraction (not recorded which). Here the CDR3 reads CASSLEFPVETQYF. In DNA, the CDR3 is TGTGCCAGCAGCTTAGAGTTCCCCGTTGAGACCCAGTACTTC.